One and the same sample provided the 21 T cell receptor beta chains below, sequenced in a study of CXCR3-negative and CXCR3-positive naive CD8 T cells. Libraries were UMI-labeled 5' RACE TRB cDNA. After re-calling the 5' RACE reads, TCRdb lists one entry per CDR3 protein, DNA absent. Here the sample table reports roughly 50,000 distinct CDR3 sequences. The material sequenced was memory CD8+ T cells from blood. The receptors were sampled from a human donor in good health. Some clones in this sample may be carry-over from other donors' samples.

The V call is TRBV12-3 or TRBV12-4, the J call TRBJ2-3. The CDR3 runs 14 residues. CDR3: CASRGKISTDTQYF.

V and J are TRBV25-1 and TRBJ2-7. Germline V gives CDR1 MGHDK, CDR2 SYGVNS. The length of the CDR3 is 12 residues. This CDR3 reads CASSEDPFEQYF.

The chain joins TRBV7-2 to TRBJ1-1. Germline CDR1 SGHTA, CDR2 FQGNSA. This CDR3 is 13 amino acids long. The CDR3 sequence is CASSPYAHTEAFF. The full variable domain, its missing parts supplied by reference TRBV7-2 and TRBJ1-1, is GAGVSQSPSNKVTEKGKDVELRCDPISGHTALYWYRQSLGQGLEFLIYFQGNSAPDKSGLPSDRFSAERTGGSVSTLTIQRTQQEDSAVYLCASSPYAHTEAFFGQGTRLTVV.

V usage is TRBV29-1 and J usage is TRBJ2-1; without DNA, the TCRdb call of TRBD2 cannot be checked. The CDR3 is 16 amino acids. Per germline, CDR1 SQVTM and CDR2 ANQGSEA. Here the CDR3 reads CSVLPSGGASYNEQFF.

The V and J genes are TRBV7-9 and TRBJ2-7; TCRdb gives TRBD1 as the D gene, but with no DNA this cannot be confirmed. CDR3 length: 14 residues. Germline V gives CDR1 SEHNR, CDR2 FQNEAQ (reference sequence). This CDR3 reads CASSPKKGGYEQYF.

V and J are TRBV3-1 and TRBJ2-1; with no DNA, the TCRdb D assignment of TRBD1 cannot be verified. The CDR3 has 15 amino acids. The germline V gene has CDR1 LGHDT and CDR2 YNNKEL (reference sequence). The CDR3 region is CASSLRDRGLNEQFF.

This sequence joins TRBV29-1 and TRBJ2-1; TCRdb calls TRBD2, which cannot be checked without DNA. CDR1 SQVTM and CDR2 ANQGSEA come from the germline V gene. This CDR3 comprises 14 residues. This CDR3 is CSVSGGAAYNEQFF.

The chain couples TRBV7-7 to TRBJ2-1; TCRdb lists TRBD2, though no DNA is available to test this call. Germline assignment: CDR1 SSHAT and CDR2 FNYEAQ (reference sequence). The CDR3 is made up of 13 amino acids. The CDR3: CASSSGDSSEQFF. Full variable domain (rest looked up from reference TRBV7-7 and TRBJ2-1): GAGVSQSPRYKVTKRGQDVTLRCDPISSHATLYWYQQALGQGPEFLTYFNYEAQPDKSGLPSDRFSAERPEGSISTLTIQRTEQRDSAMYRCASSSGDSSEQFFGPGTRLTVL.

The gene calls are TRBV3-1 and TRBJ2-1; lacking DNA, the TRBD2 call made by TCRdb goes unchecked. The CDR3 spans 14 residues. Germline V gives CDR1 LGHDT, CDR2 YNNKEL (reference sequence). The chain's CDR3 is CASSQDRLALEQFF.

The chain joins TRBV4-1 to TRBJ1-2; TCRdb's D gene call, TRBD1, goes unchecked for lack of DNA. The CDR3 loop spans 15 amino acids. CDR1 is MGHRA, CDR2 YSYEKL, per germline. The CDR3: CASSQDGTVYDGYTF.

The gene calls are TRBV20-1 and TRBJ1-3. The CDR3 runs 15 residues. Looked up from germline, CDR1 is DFQATT and CDR2 is SNEGSKA (reference sequence). The CDR3: CSARSPQGSGNTIYF.

The chain joins TRBV18 to TRBJ1-2; TCRdb's D call, TRBD1, is unchecked because there is no DNA. Germline V CDR1 and CDR2: KGHSH, LQKENI. The CDR3 loop spans 14 amino acids. CDR3 sequence reads: CASSPPTGRYGYTF.

The rearrangement joins TRBV4-3 to TRBJ2-6. CDR1 and CDR2 from the germline V gene are LGHNA and YSLEER. CDR3 length equals 15 residues. This CDR3 is CASTPGASGANVLTF.

This chain connects TRBV7-3 to TRBJ2-3; there is no DNA to check the TCRdb D call of TRBD2. The CDR3 contains 18 residues. Per the germline V gene, CDR1 is SGHTA and CDR2 is FQGTGA. The CDR3 protein is CASSLDERTLPSTDTQYF. The variable domain in full, with the rest retrieved from reference TRBV7-3 and TRBJ2-3, is GAGVSQTPSNKVTEKGKYVELRCDPISGHTALYWYRQSLGQGPEFLIYFQGTGAADDSGLPNDRFFAVRPEGSVSTLKIQRTERGDSAVYLCASSLDERTLPSTDTQYFGPGTRLTVL.

The rearrangement uses TRBV7-2 and TRBJ2-7; TCRdb reports TRBD1, a call that lacks DNA to check it against. Germline V gene data show CDR1 as SGHTA and CDR2 as FQGNSA. The CDR3 consists of 14 residues. The CDR3 spells CASSLGDTFHEQYF.

The chain recombines TRBV10-3 with TRBJ2-3; TCRdb outputs TRBD1, but without DNA this stays unchecked. Germline V gene data show CDR1 as ENHRY and CDR2 as SYGVKD. The CDR3 has 15 residues. The CDR3 protein is CAISGSGGSTDTQYF.

V usage is TRBV7-9 and J usage is TRBJ1-1; TCRdb gives TRBD1 as the D gene, but with no DNA this cannot be confirmed. Germline CDR1 SEHNR, CDR2 FQNEAQ (reference sequence). There are 13 residues in the CDR3. The CDR3 reads CASSLPLDREAFF.

This chain links TRBV28 with TRBJ2-3; checking the TCRdb D call of TRBD2 is not possible without DNA. Germline V lookup: CDR1 MDHEN, CDR2 SYDVKM. This CDR3 has 16 amino acids. The CDR3 spells CASSLTAGGNTDTQYF.

This rearrangement joins TRBV7-9 to TRBJ2-7; TCRdb selects TRBD1, and the lack of DNA leaves this call unchecked. This CDR3 has 15 amino acids. From germline, CDR1 is SEHNR and CDR2 FQNEAQ (reference sequence). CDR3 in amino acids: CASSDRDSLNYEQYF.

J is TRBJ1-2 and V is TRBV29-1; as DNA is missing, the TRBD1 call by TCRdb cannot be tested. The germline V gene has CDR1 SQVTM and CDR2 ANQGSEA. The CDR3 has 13 residues. The CDR3 region is CSVEDPAPYGYTF. Complete variable domain (other parts from reference TRBV29-1 and TRBJ1-2): SAVISQKPSRDICQRGTSLTIQCQVDSQVTMMFWYRQQPGQSLTLIATANQGSEATYESGFVIDKFPISRPNLTFSTLTVSNMSPEDSSIYLCSVEDPAPYGYTFGSGTRLTVV.

CDR3 in amino acids: CSVEGASWQGAAGYTF. The chain is built from TRBV29-1 and TRBJ1-2; the D call from TCRdb, TRBD1, cannot be confirmed without DNA. The CDR3 length is 16 residues. Germline V gene lookup returns CDR1 SQVTM and CDR2 ANQGSEA. The full variable domain, in which reference TRBV29-1 and TRBJ1-2 provide the parts outside the CDR3, is SAVISQKPSRDICQRGTSLTIQCQVDSQVTMMFWYRQQPGQSLTLIATANQGSEATYESGFVIDKFPISRPNLTFSTLTVSNMSPEDSSIYLCSVEGASWQGAAGYTFGSGTRLTVV.